This T cell receptor beta chain was found in a study of shared clonotypes between healthy human individuals. Study outcomes and limitations: Unshared clonotypes carried lower generation probabilities than those common to all four donors. The study drew on few donors, limiting represented genetic and exposure-history diversity.

Trimming at V came to 8 bases and at J to 3 bases, leaving 11 bases not matched to a gene. Germline V gives CDR1 SGHVS, CDR2 FNYEAQ. The CDR3 has 16 amino acids. Data came from immunoSEQ multiplex PCR; TCRdb stores just in-frame clones and leaves some out. Of over 2,000,000 clones detected, about 94% appear once; the ten largest clones hold more than 1.5%. Concerning this clone itself: What it binds is not known.

CD45RO-negative CD8 cells positively selected for CCR7 made up the naive population, which excluded terminally differentiated effector memory CD45RA+ cells. Donors were healthy HIV-negative adults without recent acute infections or vaccinations. Adult Caucasians living in Nashville, Tennessee made up all of the donors. The source of this sequence is a man younger than 30 in good health. Some clones in this sample may be carry-over from other donors' samples. The sample taken for sequencing was naive CD8+ T cells from PBMCs. The rearrangement uses TRBV7-6 and TRBJ2-5, with 11 bases that match TRBD2. DNA for the CDR3: TGTGCCAGCTCCCCCTGGACTAGCGGGTTGGAAGAGACCCAGTACTTC. This translates into CASSPWTSGLEETQYF.